Presented here are 4 T cell receptor beta chains from one specimen sequenced in a study of OX40 agonist ivuxolimab in advanced cancers. The table came from immunoSEQ multiplex PCR; TCRdb's copy has only in-frame clones and leaves some out. The data show approximately 69,000 clones, about 90% seen once. Sequencing was performed on CD4+ or CD8+ T cells sorted from blood, taken in a trial of the OX40 agonist ivuxolimab. These receptors were obtained from an adult with an advanced solid tumor such as melanoma, head and neck, liver or kidney cancer.

The chain carries TRBV5-6 and TRBJ2-3, with 8 bases fitting TRBD1. The CDR3 runs to 16 residues. Germline CDR1 and CDR2: SGHDT and YYEEEE. Losses at the gene ends were 2 bases for V and 5 bases for J; bases not matched to a gene: 10. The CDR3 sequence: CASSLLGGQGGDTQYF. The CDR3 coding sequence is TGTGCCAGCAGCTTACTAGGCGGACAGGGAGGAGATACGCAGTATTTT.

Only a few counts were recorded for this clone. V is TRBV30 and J is TRBJ1-2; 7 nucleotides line up with TRBD1. The CDR3 totals 15 residues. Germline V gene data show CDR1 as GTSNPN and CDR2 as SVGIG (reference sequence). Trimming took 4 bases from V and 8 from J; bases not matched to a gene: 16. The CDR3 DNA is TGTGCCTGGACCTCACCGCCCCTGACAGGGAACGGCTACACCTTC. Residues: CAWTSPPLTGNGYTF.

CDR3 DNA: TGTGCCAGCTCAGCGGCCGGGAGCACAGATACGCAGTATTTT. Translation: CASSAAGSTDTQYF. The chain couples TRBV18 to TRBJ2-3; D gene ambiguous. This CDR3 has 14 amino acids. Germline V gives CDR1 KGHSH, CDR2 LQKENI. V was cut by 5 bases and J by 0 bases, with 9 bases left in between.

The genes are TRBV5-1 and TRBJ2-7, with D perhaps TRBD1 or TRBD2 (5 bases each). The CDR3 is 14 residues long. V was clipped by 0 bases and J by 2 bases, with 9 bases between them. The germline V gene encodes CDR1 SGHRS and CDR2 YFSETQ. The CDR3 here is CASSLAPGPYEQYF. In nucleotides, the CDR3 is TGCGCCAGCAGCTTGGCTCCGGGACCCTACGAGCAGTACTTC.